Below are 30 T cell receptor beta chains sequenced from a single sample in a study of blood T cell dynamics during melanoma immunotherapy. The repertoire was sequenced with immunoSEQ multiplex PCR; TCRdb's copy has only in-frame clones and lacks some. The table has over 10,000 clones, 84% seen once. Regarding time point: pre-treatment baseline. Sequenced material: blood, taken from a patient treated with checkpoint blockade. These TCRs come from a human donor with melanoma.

This CDR3 reads CASRPEGWGYTF. CDR3 bases: TGTGCCAGCAGACCTGAGGGATGGGGCTACACCTTC. The V gene is TRBV2, the J gene TRBJ1-2, with D uncertain. This CDR3 region has 12 residues. Germline loops: CDR1 SNHLY, CDR2 FYNNEI. Deletions cut 6 bases from V and 8 bases from J, with 13 bases between. The entire variable domain, with the rest obtained from reference TRBV2 and TRBJ1-2, is as follows: EPEVTQTPSHQVTQMGQEVILRCVPISNHLYFYWYRQILGQKVEFLVSFYNNEISEKSEIFDDQFSVERPDGSNFTLKIRSTKLEDSAMYFCASRPEGWGYTFGSGTRLTVV.

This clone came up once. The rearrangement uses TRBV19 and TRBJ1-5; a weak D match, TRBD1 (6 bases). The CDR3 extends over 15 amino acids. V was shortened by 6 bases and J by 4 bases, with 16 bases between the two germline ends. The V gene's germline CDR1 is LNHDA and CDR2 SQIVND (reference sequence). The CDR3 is CASSRGVGTNQPQHF. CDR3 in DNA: TGTGCCAGTAGCAGGGGCGTAGGGACTAATCAGCCCCAGCATTTT.

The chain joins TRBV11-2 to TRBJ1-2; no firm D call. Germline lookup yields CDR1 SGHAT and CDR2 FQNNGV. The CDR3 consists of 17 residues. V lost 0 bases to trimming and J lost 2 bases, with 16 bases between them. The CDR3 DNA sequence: TGTGCCAGCAGCTTAGACATCCTCGGGGTCCAAAACTATGGCTACACCTTC. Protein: CASSLDILGVQNYGYTF.

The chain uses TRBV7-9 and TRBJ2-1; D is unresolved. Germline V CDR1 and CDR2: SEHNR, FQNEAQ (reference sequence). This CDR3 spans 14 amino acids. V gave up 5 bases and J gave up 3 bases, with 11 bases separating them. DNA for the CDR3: TGTGCCAGCAGCCCCGACGGAGACTACAATGAGCAGTTCTTC. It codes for CASSPDGDYNEQFF.

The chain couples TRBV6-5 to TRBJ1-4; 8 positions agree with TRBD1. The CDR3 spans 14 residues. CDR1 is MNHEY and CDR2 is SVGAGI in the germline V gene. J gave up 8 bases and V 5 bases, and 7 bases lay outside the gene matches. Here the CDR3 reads CASSPQGVGEKLFF. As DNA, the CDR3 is TGTGCCAGCAGTCCACAGGGGGTGGGAGAAAAACTGTTTTTT.

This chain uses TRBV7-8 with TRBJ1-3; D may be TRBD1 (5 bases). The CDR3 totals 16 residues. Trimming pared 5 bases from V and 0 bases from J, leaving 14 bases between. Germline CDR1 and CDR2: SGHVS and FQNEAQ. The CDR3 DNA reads TGTGCCAGCAGCCCAGAGACGGGACGCTCTGGAAACACCATATATTTT. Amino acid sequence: CASSPETGRSGNTIYF.

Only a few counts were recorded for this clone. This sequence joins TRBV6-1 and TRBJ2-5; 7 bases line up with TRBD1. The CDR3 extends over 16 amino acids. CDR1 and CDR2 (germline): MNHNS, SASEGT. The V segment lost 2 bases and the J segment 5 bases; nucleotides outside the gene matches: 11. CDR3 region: CASSERQGVDRETQYF. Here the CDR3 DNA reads TGTGCCAGCAGTGAACGGCAGGGGGTCGATCGGGAGACCCAGTACTTC.

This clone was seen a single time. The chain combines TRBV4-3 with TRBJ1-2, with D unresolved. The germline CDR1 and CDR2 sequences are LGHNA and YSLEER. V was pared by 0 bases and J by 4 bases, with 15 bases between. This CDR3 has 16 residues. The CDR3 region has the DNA TGCGCCAGCAGCCAAGATGCGTCGAGGATGCTCTATGGCTACACCTTC. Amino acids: CASSQDASRMLYGYTF.

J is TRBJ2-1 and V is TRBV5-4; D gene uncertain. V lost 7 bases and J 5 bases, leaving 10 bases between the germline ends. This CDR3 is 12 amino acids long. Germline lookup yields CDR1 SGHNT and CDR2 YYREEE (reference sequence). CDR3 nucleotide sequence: TGTGCCAGCCACAAGACGAACAATGAGCAGTTCTTC. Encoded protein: CASHKTNNEQFF.

CDR3 in amino acids: CASSDRGEAFF. In nucleotides, the CDR3 is TGTGCCAGCAGTGATCGGGGTGAAGCTTTCTTT. This chain uses TRBV6-1 with TRBJ1-1; D gene ambiguous. Germline loops: CDR1 MNHNS, CDR2 SASEGT. The CDR3 is made up of 11 amino acids. V lost 3 bases and J lost 7, with 6 bases in between.

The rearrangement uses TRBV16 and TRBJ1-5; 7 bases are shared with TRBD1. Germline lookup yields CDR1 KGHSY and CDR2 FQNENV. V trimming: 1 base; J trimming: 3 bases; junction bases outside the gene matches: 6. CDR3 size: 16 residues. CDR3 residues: CASSQYPGGTNQPQHF. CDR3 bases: TGTGCCAGCAGCCAATACCCAGGGGGGACCAATCAGCCCCAGCATTTT.

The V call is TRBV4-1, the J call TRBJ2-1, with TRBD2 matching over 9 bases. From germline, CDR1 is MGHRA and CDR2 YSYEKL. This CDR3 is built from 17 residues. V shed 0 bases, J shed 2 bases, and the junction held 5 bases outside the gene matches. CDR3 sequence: CASSQEREGLPYNEQFF. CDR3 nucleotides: TGCGCCAGCAGCCAAGAGCGGGAGGGCCTTCCCTACAATGAGCAGTTCTTC.

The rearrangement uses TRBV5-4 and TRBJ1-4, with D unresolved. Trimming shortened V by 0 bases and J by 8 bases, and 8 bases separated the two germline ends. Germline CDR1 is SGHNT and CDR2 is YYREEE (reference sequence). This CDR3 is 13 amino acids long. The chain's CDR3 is CASSLAPVEKLFF. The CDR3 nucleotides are TGTGCCAGCAGCTTGGCTCCAGTCGAAAAACTGTTTTTT.

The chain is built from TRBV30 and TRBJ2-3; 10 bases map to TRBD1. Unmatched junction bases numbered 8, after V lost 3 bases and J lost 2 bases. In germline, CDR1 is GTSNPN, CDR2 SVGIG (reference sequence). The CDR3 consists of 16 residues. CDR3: CAWRSSGTGDTDTQYF. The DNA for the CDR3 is TGTGCCTGGAGATCCTCCGGGACAGGGGACACAGATACGCAGTATTTT.

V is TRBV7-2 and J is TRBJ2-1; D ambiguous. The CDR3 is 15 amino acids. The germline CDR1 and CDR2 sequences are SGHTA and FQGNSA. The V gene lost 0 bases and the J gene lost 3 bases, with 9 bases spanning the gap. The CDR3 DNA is TGTGCCAGCAGCTTAGCGGTTGGTAACTACAATGAGCAGTTCTTC. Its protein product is CASSLAVGNYNEQFF. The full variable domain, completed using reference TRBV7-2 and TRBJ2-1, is GAGVSQSPSNKVTEKGKDVELRCDPISGHTALYWYRQSLGQGLEFLIYFQGNSAPDKSGLPSDRFSAERTGGSVSTLTIQRTQQEDSAVYLCASSLAVGNYNEQFFGPGTRLTVL.

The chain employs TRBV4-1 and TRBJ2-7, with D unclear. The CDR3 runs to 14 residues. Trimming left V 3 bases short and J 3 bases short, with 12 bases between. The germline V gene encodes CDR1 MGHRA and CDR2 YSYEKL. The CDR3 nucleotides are TGCGCCAGCAGCCATCCGGGCCGCCTCTACGAGCAGTACTTC. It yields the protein CASSHPGRLYEQYF.

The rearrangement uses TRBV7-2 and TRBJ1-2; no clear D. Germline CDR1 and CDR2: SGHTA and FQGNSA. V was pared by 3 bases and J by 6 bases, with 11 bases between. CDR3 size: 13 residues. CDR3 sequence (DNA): TGTGCCAGCAGCTTTGCCAGGAGTGATGGCTACACCTTC. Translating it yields CASSFARSDGYTF. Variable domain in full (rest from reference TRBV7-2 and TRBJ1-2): GAGVSQSPSNKVTEKGKDVELRCDPISGHTALYWYRQSLGQGLEFLIYFQGNSAPDKSGLPSDRFSAERTGGSVSTLTIQRTQQEDSAVYLCASSFARSDGYTFGSGTRLTVV.

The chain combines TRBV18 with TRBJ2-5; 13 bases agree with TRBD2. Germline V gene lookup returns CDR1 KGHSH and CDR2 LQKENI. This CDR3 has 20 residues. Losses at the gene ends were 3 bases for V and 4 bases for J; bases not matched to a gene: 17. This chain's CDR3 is CASSPAWTSGGHPDRETQYF. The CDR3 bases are TGTGCCAGCTCACCCGCCTGGACTAGCGGGGGCCACCCCGATCGAGAGACCCAGTACTTC. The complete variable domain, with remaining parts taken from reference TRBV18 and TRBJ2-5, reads NAGVMQNPRHLVRRRGQEARLRCSPMKGHSHVYWYRQLPEEGLKFMVYLQKENIIDESGMPKERFSAEFPKEGPSILRIQQVVRGDSAAYFCASSPAWTSGGHPDRETQYFGPGTRLLVL.

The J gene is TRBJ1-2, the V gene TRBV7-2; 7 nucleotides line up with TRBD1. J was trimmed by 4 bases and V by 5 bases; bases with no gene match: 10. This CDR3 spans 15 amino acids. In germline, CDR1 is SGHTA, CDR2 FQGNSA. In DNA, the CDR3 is TGTGCCAGCAGCCTTCTGACAGGGCTCGGCTATGGCTACACCTTC. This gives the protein CASSLLTGLGYGYTF.

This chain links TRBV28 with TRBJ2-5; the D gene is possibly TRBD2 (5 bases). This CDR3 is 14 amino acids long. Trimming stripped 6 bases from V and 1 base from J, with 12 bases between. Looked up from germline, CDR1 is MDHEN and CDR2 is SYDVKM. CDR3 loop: CASRVSGLQETQYF. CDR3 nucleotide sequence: TGTGCCAGCAGAGTGAGCGGCCTCCAAGAGACCCAGTACTTC.

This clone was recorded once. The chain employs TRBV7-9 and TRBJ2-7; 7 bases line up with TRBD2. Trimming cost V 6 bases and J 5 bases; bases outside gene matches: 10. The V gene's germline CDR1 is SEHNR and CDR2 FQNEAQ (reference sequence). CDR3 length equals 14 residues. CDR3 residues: CASRTTSDLDEQYF. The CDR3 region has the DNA TGTGCCAGCAGGACCACTAGCGACCTGGACGAGCAGTACTTC.

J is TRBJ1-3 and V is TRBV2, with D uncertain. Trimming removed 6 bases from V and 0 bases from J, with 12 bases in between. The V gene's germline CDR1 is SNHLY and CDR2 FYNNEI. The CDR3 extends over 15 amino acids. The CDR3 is CASSPLPSSGNTIYF. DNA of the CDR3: TGTGCCAGCAGCCCGCTCCCAAGCTCTGGAAACACCATATATTTT.

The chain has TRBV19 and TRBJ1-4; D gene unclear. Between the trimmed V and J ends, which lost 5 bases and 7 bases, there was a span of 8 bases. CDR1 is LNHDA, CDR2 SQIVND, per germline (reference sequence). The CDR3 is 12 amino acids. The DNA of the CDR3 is TGTGCCAGTAGTGGAGGAGGTGAAAAACTGTTTTTT. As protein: CASSGGGEKLFF. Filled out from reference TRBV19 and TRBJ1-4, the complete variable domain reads DGGITQSPKYLFRKEGQNVTLSCEQNLNHDAMYWYRQDPGQGLRLIYYSQIVNDFQKGDIAEGYSVSREKKESFPLTVTSAQKNPTAFYLCASSGGGEKLFFGSGTQLSVL.

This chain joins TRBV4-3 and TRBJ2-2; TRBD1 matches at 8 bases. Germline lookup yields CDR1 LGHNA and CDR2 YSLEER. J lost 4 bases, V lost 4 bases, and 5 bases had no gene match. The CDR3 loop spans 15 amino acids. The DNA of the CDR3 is TGCGCCAGCAGCCCAGGGACAGGAATCACCGGGGAGCTGTTTTTT. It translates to CASSPGTGITGELFF.

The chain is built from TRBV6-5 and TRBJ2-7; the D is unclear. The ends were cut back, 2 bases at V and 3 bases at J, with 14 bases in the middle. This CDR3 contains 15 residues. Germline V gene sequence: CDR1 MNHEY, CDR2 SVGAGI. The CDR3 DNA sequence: TGTGCCAGCAGTTACAACCCAACCCCACACTACGAGCAGTACTTC. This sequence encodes CASSYNPTPHYEQYF.

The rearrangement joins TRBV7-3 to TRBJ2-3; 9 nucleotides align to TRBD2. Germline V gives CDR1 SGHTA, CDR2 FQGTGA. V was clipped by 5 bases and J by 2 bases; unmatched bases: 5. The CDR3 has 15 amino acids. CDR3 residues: CASSQIAGATDTQYF. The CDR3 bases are TGTGCCAGCAGCCAGATAGCGGGAGCCACAGATACGCAGTATTTT.

For the CDR3, the DNA is TGTGCCAGCAGTTACGGGGCTGGGAAGGAGACCCAGTACTTC. Its protein product is CASSYGAGKETQYF. The rearrangement joins TRBV27 to TRBJ2-5, with D possibly being TRBD1 or TRBD2 (5 bases each). Deletions cut 4 bases from V and 5 bases from J, with 14 bases between. This CDR3 has 14 amino acids. The germline V gene has CDR1 MNHEY and CDR2 SMNVEV (reference sequence).

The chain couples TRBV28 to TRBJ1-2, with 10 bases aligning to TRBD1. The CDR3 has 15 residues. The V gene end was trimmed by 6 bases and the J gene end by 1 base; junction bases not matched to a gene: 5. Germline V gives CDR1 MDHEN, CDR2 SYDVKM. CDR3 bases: TGTGCCAGCAGACCGGGACAGGGGTTTAACTATGGCTACACCTTC. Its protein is CASRPGQGFNYGYTF.

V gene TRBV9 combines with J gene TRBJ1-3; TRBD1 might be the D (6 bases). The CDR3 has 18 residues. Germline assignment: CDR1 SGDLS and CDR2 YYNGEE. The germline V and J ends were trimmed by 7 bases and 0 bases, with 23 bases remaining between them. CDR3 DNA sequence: TGTGCCAGCTCGGACGAACCCCAGGGGTCATACTCTGGAAACACCATATATTTT. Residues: CASSDEPQGSYSGNTIYF. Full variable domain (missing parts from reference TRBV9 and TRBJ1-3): DSGVTQTPKHLITATGQRVTLRCSPRSGDLSVYWYQQSLDQGLQFLIQYYNGEERAKGNILERFSAQQFPDLHSELNLSSLELGDSALYFCASSDEPQGSYSGNTIYFGEGSWLTVV.

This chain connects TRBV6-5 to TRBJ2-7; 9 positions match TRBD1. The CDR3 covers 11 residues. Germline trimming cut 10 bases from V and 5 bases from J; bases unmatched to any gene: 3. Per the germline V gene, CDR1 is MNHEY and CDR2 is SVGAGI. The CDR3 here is CATDRGDEQYF. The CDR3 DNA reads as TGTGCCACGGACAGGGGAGACGAGCAGTACTTC.